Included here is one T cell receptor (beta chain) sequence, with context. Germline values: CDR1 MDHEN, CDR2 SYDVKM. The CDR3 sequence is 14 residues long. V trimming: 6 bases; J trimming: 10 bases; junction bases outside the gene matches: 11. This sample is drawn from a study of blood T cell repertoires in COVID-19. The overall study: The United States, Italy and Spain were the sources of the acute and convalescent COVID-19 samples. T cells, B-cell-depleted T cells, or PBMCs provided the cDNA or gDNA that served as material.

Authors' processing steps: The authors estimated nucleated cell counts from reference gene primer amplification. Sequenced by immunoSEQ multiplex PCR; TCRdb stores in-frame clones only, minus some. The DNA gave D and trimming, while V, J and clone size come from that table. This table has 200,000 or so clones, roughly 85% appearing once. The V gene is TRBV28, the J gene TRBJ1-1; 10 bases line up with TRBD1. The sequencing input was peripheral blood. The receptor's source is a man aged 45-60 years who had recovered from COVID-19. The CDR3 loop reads CASRWNDRGRGAFF. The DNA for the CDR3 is TGTGCCAGCAGGTGGAATGACAGGGGGCGAGGAGCTTTCTTT.